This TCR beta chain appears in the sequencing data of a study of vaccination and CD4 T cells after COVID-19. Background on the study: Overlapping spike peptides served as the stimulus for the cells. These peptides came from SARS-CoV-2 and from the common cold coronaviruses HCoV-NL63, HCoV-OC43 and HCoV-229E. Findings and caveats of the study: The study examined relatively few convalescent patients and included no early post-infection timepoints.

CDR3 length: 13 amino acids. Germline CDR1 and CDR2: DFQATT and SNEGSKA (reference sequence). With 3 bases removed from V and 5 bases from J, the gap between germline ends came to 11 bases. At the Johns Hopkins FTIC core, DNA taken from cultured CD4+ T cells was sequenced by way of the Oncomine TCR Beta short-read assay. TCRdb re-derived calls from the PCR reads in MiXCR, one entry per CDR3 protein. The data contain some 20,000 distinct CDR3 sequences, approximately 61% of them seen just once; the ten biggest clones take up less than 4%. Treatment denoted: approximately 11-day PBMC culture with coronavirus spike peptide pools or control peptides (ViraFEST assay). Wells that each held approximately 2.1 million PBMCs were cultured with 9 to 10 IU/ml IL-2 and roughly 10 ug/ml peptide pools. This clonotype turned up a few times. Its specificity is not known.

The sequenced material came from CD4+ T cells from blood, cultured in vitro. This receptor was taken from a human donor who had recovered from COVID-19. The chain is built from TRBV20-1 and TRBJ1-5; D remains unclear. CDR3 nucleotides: TGCAGTGCTAGTTCGGGGATCTATCAGCCCCAGCATTTT. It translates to CSASSGIYQPQHF.